The rows below give T cell receptor beta chains drawn from one sample of a study of blood T cell repertoires in COVID-19. Assay: immunoSEQ multiplex PCR; the TCRdb copy retains only in-frame clones and omits some. The sample consists of 300,000 to 400,000 clones, about 91% of them appearing once. The material sequenced was peripheral blood. Receptors originate from a man in his thirties or forties with COVID-19, enrolled during active disease. CDR3s include the opening cysteine and the closing phenylalanine or tryptophan. D genes are given only for firm matches. A clone size is listed for some rows: how often the clone was seen (once, few, many), or a class if it is expanded.

d_gene	v_gene	j_gene	abundance	CDR3aa	CDR3nt
-	TRBV7-2	TRBJ2-1	-	CASSRGGSTNEQFF	TGTGCCAGCAGTCGAGGCGGTAGTACCAATGAGCAGTTCTTC
TRBD1	TRBV5-6	TRBJ1-2	-	CASSSGGNYGYTF	TGTGCCAGCAGCTCAGGGGGTAACTATGGCTACACCTTC
-	TRBV5-1	TRBJ2-7	-	CASSLGGYEQYF	TGCGCCAGCAGCTTGGGCGGGTACGAGCAGTACTTC
TRBD2	TRBV4-1	TRBJ2-3	-	CASSQLAGGSASTDTQYF	TGCGCCAGCAGCCAGCTAGCGGGGGGCAGTGCTAGCACAGATACGCAGTATTTT
-	TRBV19	TRBJ2-2	few	CASSRPQGQDTGELFF	TGTGCCAGTAGTAGACCTCAGGGGCAAGACACCGGGGAGCTGTTTTTT
-	TRBV21-1	TRBJ2-1	-	CASSKGIAGGPREQFF	TGTGCCAGCAGCAAAGGGATAGCGGGGGGGCCGAGGGAGCAGTTCTTC
-	TRBV20-1	TRBJ2-4	-	CSGVAKNIQYF	TGCAGTGGAGTAGCCAAAAACATTCAGTACTTC
-	TRBV6-5	TRBJ2-5	-	CASSYSNFGGTQYF	TGTGCCAGCAGTTACTCGAACTTTGGCGGGACCCAGTACTTC
TRBD1	TRBV9	TRBJ1-2	-	CASSVDRFGQGRNYGYTF	TGTGCCAGCAGCGTAGACAGGTTTGGACAGGGAAGGAACTATGGCTACACCTTC
TRBD2	TRBV30	TRBJ2-7	-	CAWSVTSGYEQYF	TGTGCCTGGAGTGTAACTAGCGGCTACGAGCAGTACTTC
-	TRBV6-5	TRBJ1-2	once	CASSLGWQGSAGYTF	TGTGCCAGCAGCCTAGGTTGGCAGGGATCAGCGGGCTACACCTTC
TRBD1	TRBV19	TRBJ2-7	once	CASSTNRGLDSYEQYF	TGTGCCAGTAGTACAAACAGGGGGCTGGACTCCTACGAGCAGTACTTC
TRBD1	TRBV27	TRBJ1-2	few	CASYDMRTGGIGGYTF	TGTGCCAGCTACGACATGCGCACAGGGGGAATTGGTGGCTACACCTTC
TRBD1	TRBV15	TRBJ2-3	-	CATSRGGQGRYTDTQYF	TGTGCCACCAGCAGAGGGGGACAGGGGCGATACACAGATACGCAGTATTTT
TRBD1	TRBV30	TRBJ1-6	-	CAWSIVDRLNSPLHF	TGTGCCTGGAGTATAGTGGACAGGCTTAATTCACCCCTCCACTTT
TRBD1	TRBV10-3	TRBJ1-1	-	CATGTANEAFF	TGTGCCACTGGGACAGCCAATGAAGCTTTCTTT
TRBD1	TRBV2	TRBJ2-6	-	CASSVGRGQGANVLTF	TGTGCCAGCAGTGTTGGCAGGGGGCAGGGGGCCAACGTCCTGACTTTC
-	TRBV16	TRBJ2-5	-	CASSLPGAGAVETQYF	TGTGCCAGCAGCCTCCCGGGGGCGGGAGCAGTGGAGACCCAGTACTTC
TRBD2	TRBV7-3	TRBJ2-1	-	CASSLLGGLAESSYNEQFF	TGTGCCAGCAGCTTATTAGGAGGACTAGCGGAAAGCTCCTACAATGAGCAGTTCTTC
TRBD1	TRBV7-6	TRBJ1-2	-	CASSLEAGGAANYGYTF	TGTGCCAGCAGCTTAGAGGCAGGGGGCGCAGCTAACTATGGCTACACCTTC
-	TRBV4-1	TRBJ1-5	-	CASSQGTLSNQPQHF	TGCGCCAGCAGCCAAGGGACACTTAGCAATCAGCCCCAGCATTTT
-	TRBV7-2	TRBJ1-1	-	CASSLTANTEAFF	TGTGCCAGCAGCTTAACAGCGAACACTGAAGCTTTCTTT
TRBD2	TRBV6-4	TRBJ2-3	-	CASSGPPGGSGADTQYF	TGTGCCAGCAGTGGCCCCCCCGGGGGGAGCGGGGCAGATACGCAGTATTTT
-	TRBV6-5	TRBJ2-1	-	CASRIGLASHNEQFF	TGTGCCAGCAGAATCGGTCTAGCCTCCCACAATGAGCAGTTCTTC
-	TRBV6-1	TRBJ1-1	-	CASSEGLLWNTEAFF	TGTGCCAGCAGTGAAGGTCTCCTGTGGAACACTGAAGCTTTCTTT
TRBD2	TRBV9	TRBJ2-1	-	CASSPRLAGDEQFF	TGTGCCAGCAGCCCCCGACTAGCGGGAGATGAGCAGTTCTTC
-	TRBV19	TRBJ2-1	once	CASSSRLRGNEQFF	TGTGCCAGTAGTTCCAGACTCAGGGGTAATGAGCAGTTCTTC
TRBD1	TRBV10-3	TRBJ2-2	-	CAISQGQGNTGELFF	TGTGCCATCAGTCAAGGACAGGGTAACACCGGGGAGCTGTTTTTT
-	TRBV6-5	TRBJ1-1	-	CASSWSTGEWATEAFF	TGTGCCAGCAGTTGGTCGACCGGGGAGTGGGCCACTGAAGCTTTCTTT
TRBD2	TRBV19	TRBJ2-1	-	CASHSGTSGRANEQFF	TGTGCCAGCCACTCCGGGACTAGCGGGAGGGCCAACGAGCAGTTCTTC
-	TRBV5-8	TRBJ2-4	-	CASSPGVLAKNIQYF	TGTGCCAGCAGCCCCGGGGTATTAGCCAAAAACATTCAGTACTTC
TRBD1	TRBV11-2	TRBJ2-7	-	CASSLLSVGQGAYEQYF	TGTGCCAGCAGCCTCCTTTCCGTGGGCCAGGGGGCCTACGAGCAGTACTTC
-	TRBV29-1	TRBJ2-1	few	CSVERSQGQSSYNEQFF	TGCAGCGTTGAGCGCTCTCAGGGGCAAAGCTCCTACAATGAGCAGTTCTTC
-	TRBV18	TRBJ1-4	-	CASSPRQATNEKLFF	TGTGCCAGCTCACCACGACAGGCAACTAATGAAAAACTGTTTTTT
-	TRBV27	TRBJ2-1	-	CASKGDAYNEQFF	TGTGCCAGCAAGGGGGACGCCTACAATGAGCAGTTCTTC
-	TRBV15	TRBJ1-4	-	CATSRGGAGNEKLFF	TGTGCCACCAGCAGAGGCGGGGCCGGTAATGAAAAACTGTTTTTT
TRBD2	TRBV9	TRBJ2-5	-	CASSFLGGTGETQYF	TGTGCCAGCAGCTTCTTGGGGGGGACGGGAGAGACCCAGTACTTC
TRBD1	TRBV2	TRBJ1-2	-	CASSDGTGDGYTF	TGTGCCAGCAGTGATGGGACAGGGGATGGCTACACCTTC
-	TRBV3-1/TRBV3-2	TRBJ2-5	-	CASSQDSSGLETQYF	TGTGCCAGCAGCCAAGATTCTAGTGGCCTGGAGACCCAGTACTTC
TRBD1	TRBV6-5	TRBJ2-1	-	CASSYSGQGNEQFF	TGTGCCAGCAGTTACTCGGGACAGGGTAATGAGCAGTTCTTC
TRBD1	TRBV4-3	TRBJ1-2	-	CASSQAGQGGSGYTF	TGCGCCAGCAGCCAAGCTGGCCAGGGGGGAAGTGGCTACACCTTC
TRBD2	TRBV4-2	TRBJ2-3	-	CASSQQTSGGAKDTQYF	TGTGCCAGCAGCCAACAGACTAGCGGGGGGGCCAAGGATACGCAGTATTTT
-	TRBV5-4	TRBJ1-6	-	CASSLQGLTNSPLHF	TGTGCCAGCAGCTTGCAGGGATTAACGAATTCACCCCTCCACTTT
-	TRBV6-2/TRBV6-3	TRBJ2-2	-	CASSPRRGANTGELFF	TGTGCCAGCAGCCCACGCAGGGGAGCGAACACCGGGGAGCTGTTTTTT
TRBD2	TRBV5-1	TRBJ2-3	-	CASSTIAGGTDTQYF	TGCGCCAGCAGCACCATAGCGGGAGGCACAGATACGCAGTATTTT
TRBD2	TRBV6-4	TRBJ2-1	-	CASRILAGFYNEQFF	TGTGCCAGCAGAATTCTAGCGGGATTCTACAATGAGCAGTTCTTC
TRBD1	TRBV11-2	TRBJ1-3	-	CASSSGRTGGIGNTIYF	TGTGCCAGCAGCTCAGGACGAACAGGGGGAATTGGAAACACCATATATTTT
-	TRBV7-9	TRBJ1-2	-	CASSLVQEGGYTF	TGTGCCAGCAGCTTAGTCCAGGAGGGAGGCTACACCTTC
-	TRBV11-2	TRBJ2-3	-	CASSLAFGTDTQYF	TGTGCCAGCAGCTTAGCTTTCGGCACAGATACGCAGTATTTT
TRBD2	TRBV4-3	TRBJ2-7	-	CASSQGMAGEGYEQYF	TGCGCCAGCAGCCAAGGGATGGCGGGAGAAGGATACGAGCAGTACTTC
-	TRBV30	TRBJ2-1	-	CAWSVKPEDRAYGGSQGHNEQFF	TGTGCCTGGAGTGTCAAACCCGAGGATCGAGCCTATGGGGGGAGCCAGGGCCACAATGAGCAGTTCTTC